This TCR beta chain was recorded in a study of OX40 agonist ivuxolimab in advanced cancers. Overall study context: The drug used for patients, ivuxolimab, was an agonistic anti-OX40 (CD134) antibody. The study, taken as a whole, reports: Within 6 weeks, CD4+ and CD8+ blood T cells expanded clonally at 0.1 to 3.0 mg/kg.

Sequenced by immunoSEQ multiplex PCR; TCRdb stores in-frame clones only, minus some. The sample yields about 20,000 clones, 80% to 90% seen once. People who had autoimmune disease history or systemic immunosuppression were excluded. Of note for this clone: Antigen unknown. Distinct nucleotide sequences in the sample also encode this CDR3.

The CDR3 spans 15 residues. V shed 4 bases, J shed 5 bases, and the junction held 7 bases outside the gene matches. Germline V gene sequence: CDR1 SNHLY, CDR2 FYNNEI. This sequence originates from an adult with an advanced solid tumor such as melanoma, head and neck, liver or kidney cancer. The rearrangement links TRBV2 to TRBJ1-4, with 7 bases fitting TRBD1. The material was CD4+ or CD8+ T cells sorted from blood, obtained in a trial of the OX40 agonist ivuxolimab. DNA for the CDR3: TGTGCCAGCAGTGGGCGCAGGGGGGCGAATGAAAAACTGTTTTTT. Translating gives CASSGRRGANEKLFF. The whole variable domain, remainder taken from reference TRBV2 and TRBJ1-4, is EPEVTQTPSHQVTQMGQEVILRCVPISNHLYFYWYRQILGQKVEFLVSFYNNEISEKSEIFDDQFSVERPDGSNFTLKIRSTKLEDSAMYFCASSGRRGANEKLFFGSGTQLSVL.